This T cell receptor (beta chain) was captured by sequencing in a study of blood T cell repertoires in COVID-19. Participant age was about 18 to 95 years, and participants resided in fewer than 25 US areas. Membership in each cohort depended on participant-reported clinical history. Original processing notes: Reference gene primers were amplified, and this amplification served to estimate nucleated cell counts. The method was immunoSEQ multiplex PCR; TCRdb's version includes in-frame clones alone and lacks a portion of them. For V, J and clone size, that table is used; D and trimming come from the DNA. The repertoire includes about 480,000 clones, approximately 90% of them detected once, and about 1.7% sits in the top ten. Trimming removed 7 bases from V and 2 bases from J, with 8 bases in between. The CDR3 has 12 residues. Germline CDR1 SNHLY, CDR2 FYNNEI.

Sequencing was performed on PBMCs or T cells enriched from blood (not recorded which). The chain recombines TRBV2 with TRBJ1-2; D remains unclear. The source is a woman between 35 and 50 years old who had recovered from COVID-19. The CDR3 coding sequence is TGTGCCAGCATGGGAGGGAACTATGGCTACACCTTC. Translated: CASMGGNYGYTF.